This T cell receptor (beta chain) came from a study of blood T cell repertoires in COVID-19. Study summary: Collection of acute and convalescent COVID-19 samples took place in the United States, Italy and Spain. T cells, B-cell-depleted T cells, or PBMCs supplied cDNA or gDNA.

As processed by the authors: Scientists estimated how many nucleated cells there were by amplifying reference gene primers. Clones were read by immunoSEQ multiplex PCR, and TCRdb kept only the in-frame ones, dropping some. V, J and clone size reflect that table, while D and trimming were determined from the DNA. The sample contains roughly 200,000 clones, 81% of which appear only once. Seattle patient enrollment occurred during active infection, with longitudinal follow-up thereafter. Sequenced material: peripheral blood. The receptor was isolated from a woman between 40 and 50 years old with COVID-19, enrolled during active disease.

Here the CDR3 DNA reads TGTGCCAGTCGCACTTCCAATCAGCCCCAGCATTTT. This sequence encodes CASRTSNQPQHF. The rearrangement uses TRBV19 and TRBJ1-5, with D uncertain. Trimming removed 8 bases at V and 3 bases at J, with 8 bases between. CDR1 is LNHDA and CDR2 is SQIVND in the germline V gene (reference sequence). There are 12 residues in the CDR3.